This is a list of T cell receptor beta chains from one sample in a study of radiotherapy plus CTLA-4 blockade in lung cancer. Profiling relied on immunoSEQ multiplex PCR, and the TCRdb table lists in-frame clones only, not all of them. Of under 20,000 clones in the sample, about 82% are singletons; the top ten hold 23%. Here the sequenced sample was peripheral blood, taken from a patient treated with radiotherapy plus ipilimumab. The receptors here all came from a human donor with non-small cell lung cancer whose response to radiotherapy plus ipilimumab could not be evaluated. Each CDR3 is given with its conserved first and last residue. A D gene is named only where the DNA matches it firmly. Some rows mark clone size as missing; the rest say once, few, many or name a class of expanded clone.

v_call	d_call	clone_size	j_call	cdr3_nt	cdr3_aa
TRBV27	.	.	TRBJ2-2	TGTGCCATTTCCCAGGGTAGCACCGGGGAGCTGTTTTTT	CAISQGSTGELFF
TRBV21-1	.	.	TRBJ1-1	TGTGCCAACCCAGGGGGCATGAACACTGAAGCTTTCTTT	CANPGGMNTEAFF
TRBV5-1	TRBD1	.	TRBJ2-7	TGCGCCAGCAGCTCCGGACAGGGAGGCGAGCAGTACTTC	CASSSGQGGEQYF
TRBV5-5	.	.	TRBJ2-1	TGTGCCAGCAGCTTGGGGCGTTCTAGCTCCTACAATGAGCAGTTCTTC	CASSLGRSSSYNEQFF
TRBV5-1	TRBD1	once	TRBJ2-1	TGCGCCAGCAGCTCCGGACAGGGAGGAAATGAGCAGTTCTTC	CASSSGQGGNEQFF
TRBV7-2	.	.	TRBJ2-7	TGTGGGGGAGTTTTGGCTCCCCTTGCCCTAACCTACGAGCAGTACTTC	CGGVLAPLALTYEQYF
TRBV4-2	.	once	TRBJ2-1	TGTGCCAGCAGCCAAAGGCAGGGATTCTACAATGAGCAGTTCTTC	CASSQRQGFYNEQFF
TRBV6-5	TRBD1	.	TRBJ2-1	TGTGCCAGCAGCATGACAGGGGGTGAGCAGTTCTTC	CASSMTGGEQFF
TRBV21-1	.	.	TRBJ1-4	TGTGCCAGCAGCGCACCTTCAGGGGGCGCGACTAATGAAAAACTGTTTTTT	CASSAPSGGATNEKLFF
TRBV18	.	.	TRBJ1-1	TGTGCCAGCTCACCCGTTGCGGGTACTGAAGCTTTCTTT	CASSPVAGTEAFF
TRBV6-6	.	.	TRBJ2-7	TGTGCCAGCAGTTTTGGCGGAAGGCGGGAGCAGTACTTC	CASSFGGRREQYF
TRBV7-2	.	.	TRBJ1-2	TGTGCCAGCAACTCGGGGGAAGGGGAGTTCGAGTATGGCTACACCTTC	CASNSGEGEFEYGYTF
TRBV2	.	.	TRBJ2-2	TGTGCCAGCAGTGGGGTTAGCGGGAACACCGGGGAGCTGTTTTTT	CASSGVSGNTGELFF
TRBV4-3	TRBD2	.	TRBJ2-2	TGCGCCAGCAGCCAAAGTAGCGGGGGCGTCGGGGAGCTGTTTTTT	CASSQSSGGVGELFF
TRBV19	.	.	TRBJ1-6	TGTGCCAGTAGTATAGTAGGACAGTTCATGGTCCGTGATTCACCCCTCCACTTT	CASSIVGQFMVRDSPLHF
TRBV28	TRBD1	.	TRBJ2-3	TGTGCCAGCAGTACGGACAGGGGCACAGATACGCAGTATTTT	CASSTDRGTDTQYF
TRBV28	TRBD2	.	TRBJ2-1	TGTGCCAGCAGTTTAGCGGGGGGGAGCTCCTACAATGAGCAGTTCTTC	CASSLAGGSSYNEQFF
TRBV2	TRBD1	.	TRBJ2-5	TGTGCCAGCAGTGGCGGGACAGGGTGGGTTGAGACCCAGTACTTC	CASSGGTGWVETQYF
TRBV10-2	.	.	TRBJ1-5	TGCGCCAGCAGTGAGCTGGGGGGTGCAAATCAGCCCCAGCATTTT	CASSELGGANQPQHF
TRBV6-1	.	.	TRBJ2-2	TGTGCCAGCAGTGAGGACTTCACCGGGGAGCTGTTTTTT	CASSEDFTGELFF
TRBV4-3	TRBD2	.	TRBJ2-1	TGCGCCAGCAGCCAAGTCGCTCTAGCGGGGAGCTCCTACAATGAGCAGTTCTTC	CASSQVALAGSSYNEQFF
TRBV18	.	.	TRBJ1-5	TGTGCCAGCTCACCACAAGGTCAGGGAAGCAATCAGCCCCAGCATTTT	CASSPQGQGSNQPQHF
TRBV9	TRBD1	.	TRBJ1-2	TGTGCCAGCAGCCCCACAGGGGGTGGGTTCGCTGGCTACACCTTC	CASSPTGGGFAGYTF
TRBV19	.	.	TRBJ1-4	TGTGCCCTGTGGGGGGTGGCTAATGAAAAACTGTTTTTT	CALWGVANEKLFF
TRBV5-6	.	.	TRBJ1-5	TGTGCCAGCAGCTTGGCCCTAGGAGGGACCCAGCCCCAGCATTTT	CASSLALGGTQPQHF
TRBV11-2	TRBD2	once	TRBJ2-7	TGTGCCAGCAGCTTAACTAGCGGGACCTACGAGCAGTACTTC	CASSLTSGTYEQYF
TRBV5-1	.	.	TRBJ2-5	TGCGCCAGCAGCTTGGCCTCTACCTTGTACCAAGAGACCCAGTACTTC	CASSLASTLYQETQYF
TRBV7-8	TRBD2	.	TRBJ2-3	TGTGCCAGCAGCCATACTAGCGGGGGGCCAGAAGATACGCAGTATTTT	CASSHTSGGPEDTQYF
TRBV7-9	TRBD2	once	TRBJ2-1	TGTGCCAGCAGCTTAGTTGGGACTAGCCCCAGGGATGAGCAGTTCTTC	CASSLVGTSPRDEQFF
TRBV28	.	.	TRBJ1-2	TGTGCCAGCAGTATTACAGGGCCCGCTGGCTACACCTTC	CASSITGPAGYTF
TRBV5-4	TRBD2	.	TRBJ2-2	TGTGCCAGCAGCCCCGGGACTAGTGGCCCCGGGGAGCTGTTTTTT	CASSPGTSGPGELFF
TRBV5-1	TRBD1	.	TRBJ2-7	TGCGCCAGCAGCTCCCGGGACAGCTCCTACGAGCAGTACTTC	CASSSRDSSYEQYF
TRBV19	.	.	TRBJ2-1	TGTGCCAGTAGCAAGGGGCGGGGGCCCTACAATGAGCAGTTCTTC	CASSKGRGPYNEQFF
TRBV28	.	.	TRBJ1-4	TGTGCCAGCACCGCAACTAATGAAAAACTGTTTTTT	CASTATNEKLFF
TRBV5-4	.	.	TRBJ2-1	TGTGCCAGCAGCTTTGGCGGCGGGGACCCTGGGGAGCAGTTCTTC	CASSFGGGDPGEQFF
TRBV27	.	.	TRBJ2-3	TGTGCCAGCAGTTTTAGCGGTCCTAGCACAGATACGCAGTATTTT	CASSFSGPSTDTQYF
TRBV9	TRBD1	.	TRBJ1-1	TGTGCCAGCAGCGTACAGGGGGTTCTCACTGAAGCTTTCTTT	CASSVQGVLTEAFF
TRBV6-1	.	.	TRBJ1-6	TGTGCCAGCAGTGAAAGTCCGGGACTCTTCTATTCACCCCTCCACTTT	CASSESPGLFYSPLHF
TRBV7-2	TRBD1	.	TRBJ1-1	TGTGCCAGCAGCTCGGCAGGGGGCCGGAACACTGAAGCTTTCTTT	CASSSAGGRNTEAFF
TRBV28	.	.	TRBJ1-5	TGTGCCAGCAGGACCCGACAGCGCAGCAATCAGCCCCAGCATTTT	CASRTRQRSNQPQHF
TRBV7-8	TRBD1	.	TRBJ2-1	TGTGCCAGCAGCCAAATGACAGGGTGGTCCTACAATGAGCAGTTCTTC	CASSQMTGWSYNEQFF
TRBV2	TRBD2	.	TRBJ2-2	TGTGCCAGCAGTGTGGACGGGAGGGGCACCGGGGAGCTGTTTTTT	CASSVDGRGTGELFF
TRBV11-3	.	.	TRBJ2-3	TGTGCCAGCAGCTTAGGAGGTCTGACGCAGTATTTT	CASSLGGLTQYF
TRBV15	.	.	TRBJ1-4	TGTGCCACCAGCAGAGCGGGGGGCGGCTCAACTAATGAAAAACTGTTTTTT	CATSRAGGGSTNEKLFF
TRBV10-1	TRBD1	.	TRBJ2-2	TGCGCCAGCAGTGACGAGGGGGCGAGGACCGGGGAGCTGTTTTTT	CASSDEGARTGELFF
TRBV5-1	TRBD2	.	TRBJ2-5	TGCGCCAGCAGCTTGGGGATTAGCGGGAGCGTGGAGACCCAGTACTTC	CASSLGISGSVETQYF
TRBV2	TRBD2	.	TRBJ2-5	TGTGCCAGCGGGGCTAGCGGGGTACTCCAAGAGACCCAGTACTTC	CASGASGVLQETQYF
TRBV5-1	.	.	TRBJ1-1	TGCGCCAGCAGCTTGTATTTTGGGGGGGGCCCCACTGAAGCTTTCTTT	CASSLYFGGGPTEAFF
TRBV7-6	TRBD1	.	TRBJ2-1	TGTGCCAGCAGCCCAGGACAGGAGATTGAGCAGTTCTTC	CASSPGQEIEQFF
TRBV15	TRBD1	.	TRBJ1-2	TGTGCCACCAGCAGGGGACAGGGACTAAGCTATGGCTACACCTTC	CATSRGQGLSYGYTF
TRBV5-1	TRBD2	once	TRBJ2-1	TGCGCCAGCAGTTCATCGCCGGGGGGAAGAAGCAATGAGCAGTTCTTC	CASSSSPGGRSNEQFF
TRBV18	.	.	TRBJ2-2	TGTGCCAGCCCACAGCGGACTAATGATCCCGGGGAGCTGTTTTTT	CASPQRTNDPGELFF
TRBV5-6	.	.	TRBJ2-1	TGTGCCAGCAGCTTGTCAGGGGCTGGGGAGCAGTTCTTC	CASSLSGAGEQFF